This TCR beta chain was sequenced in a study of blood T cell repertoires in COVID-19 (dated by TCRdb to the early 2020s). With regard to the full study: Collaborator samples came from the United States, Italy and Spain and covered acute and convalescent phases of COVID-19. Where HLA class I and class II types were available, the types were taken from metadata supplied by the sample provider, not from assay-based typing. The repertoires were released in a freely available public database meant as a resource for research on the immune response to SARS-CoV-2. The samples were drawn from the first 160 participants of the ongoing ImmuneRACE study and from roughly 1,300 subjects provided by 6 global collaborators. Nearly every sample came with metadata listing a de-identified subject ID, COVID-19 status, age in years and sex. The material from the prospective study consisted of cDNA or gDNA derived from T cells, B-cell-depleted T cells, or PBMCs. The dataset comprised deeply sampled blood TCRbeta repertoires from subjects exposed to, actively infected with, or recovered from COVID-19.

Collaborating institutions collected whole blood in K2EDTA tubes following their own protocols. For TCRbeta analysis, collaborator samples were shipped as frozen whole blood, as isolated PBMCs, or as DNA extracted from either sample type. In the case of this clone: No antigen is known for it. No base-level quality is on record; no much larger clone is a single base apart.

Results and caveats for the whole study, not just this receptor: The quantity of clinical and demographic metadata differed by source and by participant and was supplied without curation.

TCRbeta CDR3 regions were amplified from genomic DNA by means of the immunoSEQ Assay, a bias-controlled multiplex PCR. The paper's data handling went like this. The number of nucleated cells in each sample was estimated by amplification of reference gene primers within the assay. To quantify the absolute abundance of each unique TCRbeta CDR3 rearrangement, sequence reads were collapsed and filtered. For each sample, productive Simpson clonality was calculated as the square root of Simpson's diversity index over productive rearrangements. This is the immuneACCESS table as TCRdb keeps it, with only in-frame sequences that have V and J called. A part of the clones is gone; compared with another copy, unresolved V genes explain less than half, and the rest is unexplained. V and J calls and clone size are given by that table; D and trimming were obtained from the DNA. The sample table lists approximately 150,000 clones, 76% of them with a count of one. Around 4% of the sample is held by the ten biggest clonotypes.

Measured from the cysteine to the phenylalanine, the CDR3 is 13 residues long. Of the read, only the CDR3 DNA is kept; its 39 bases are in frame from base 1. The germline V gene (reference sequence) gives CDR1 as MNHEY and CDR2 as SMNVEV. After removal of 4 bases from V and 4 bases from J, the junction retains 0 bases not matched to a gene. The chain employs TRBV27 and TRBJ1-5; TRBD1 matches 8 bases in the middle. The receptor was isolated from a man in his 60s with acute or convalescent COVID-19. The sequencing sample was made of peripheral blood. The CDR3 protein: CASSWTGNQPQHF. The DNA sequence is as follows: TGTGCCAGCAGTTGGACAGGGAATCAGCCCCAGCATTTT.